Here is one T cell receptor beta chain with its context. Its antigen is undetermined. The entry originates in a study of response to subunit inactivated influenza vaccine. Study findings and constraints: That few new T cells are recruited by each seasonal influenza vaccination was the authors' suggestion.

TCRdb reanalysed the RT-PCR reads using MiXCR and keeps one entry per CDR3 protein. The sample yields just over 300,000 distinct CDR3 sequences, about 20% seen once. CDR1 and CDR2 from the germline V gene are MNHEY and SMNVEV (reference sequence). J gave up 6 bases and V 3 bases, and 6 bases lay outside the gene matches. This CDR3 has 15 amino acids. The rearrangement joins TRBV27 to TRBJ2-1; 9 bases align to TRBD2. This clonotype originated in a man aged 50 to 69 who received an inactivated influenza vaccine. This specimen consisted of PBMCs from blood, obtained 21 months after vaccination. CDR3 amino acids: CASSLRSGGSNEQFF. The DNA for the CDR3 is TGTGCCAGCAGTTTGCGTAGCGGGGGTAGCAATGAGCAGTTCTTC.